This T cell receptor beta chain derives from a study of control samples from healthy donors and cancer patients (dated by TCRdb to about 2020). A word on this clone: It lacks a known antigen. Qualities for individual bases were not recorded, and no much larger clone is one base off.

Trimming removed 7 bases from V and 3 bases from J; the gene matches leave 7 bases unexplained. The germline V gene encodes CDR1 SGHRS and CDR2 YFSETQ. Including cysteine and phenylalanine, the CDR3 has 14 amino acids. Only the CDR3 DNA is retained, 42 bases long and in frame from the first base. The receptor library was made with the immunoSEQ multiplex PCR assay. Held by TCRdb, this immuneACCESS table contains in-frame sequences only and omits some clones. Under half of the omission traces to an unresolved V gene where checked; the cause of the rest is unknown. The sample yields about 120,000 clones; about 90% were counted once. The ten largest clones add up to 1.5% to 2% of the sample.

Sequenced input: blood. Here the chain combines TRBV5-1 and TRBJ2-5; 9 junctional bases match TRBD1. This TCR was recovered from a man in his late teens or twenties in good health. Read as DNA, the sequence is TGCGCCAGCTACCAACAGGGGGCAAAAGAGACCCAGTACTTC. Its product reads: CASYQQGAKETQYF.